One T cell receptor beta chain is described in this entry. Its recognized antigen is unknown. Base qualities are missing; no much larger clone stands one base away. The receptor library was made with 5' RACE. Reads for this sample came from an Illumina HiSeq 2500. A second about 7 to 11 cycle PCR used a sample-barcoded 5' primer and a J-beta primer mix. A unique molecular identifier was introduced onto each TCR beta cDNA molecule by a template-switch 5' adaptor carrying 12 random nucleotides. Each sample yielded at least 2.5 million CDR3-containing paired-end reads. First-strand cDNA was synthesized from all RNA with the Mint cDNA synthesis kit, primed by a TRBC-specific oligonucleotide. Following uracil-DNA glycosylase treatment, a first 18-cycle PCR with universal primers M1SS and BC2_uni_R was performed on all cDNA. The paper's data handling went like this. For normalization, 1 million high-quality reads were randomly selected from each sample, with every read carrying a distinct molecular identifier. Instead of being binned into consensus sequences, reads that shared molecular identifiers were thrown out. MiTCR, set to a Q25 quality threshold and the strictest error-elimination algorithm, was used for CDR3 identification, clonotype clustering and error correction. A nonparametric unseen species model with Euler transformation was used to estimate a lower bound on total TCR beta diversity. Clones were called with MiXCR by TCRdb after fastp trimmed the public reads at Q25, and only in-frame beta chains were retained. Rows are unified per CDR3 protein, each entry keeping the most common DNA and genes. The V and J calls were determined by TCRdb, not by the authors. The sample table shows hundreds of thousands of distinct CDR3 sequences, and roughly three fifths are seen once. The ten most abundant clones make up around 37% of the sample.

The roughly 39 donors, aged roughly 6 to 95 years, were systemically healthy Caucasian individuals from Russia. Each donor gave ten milliliters of peripheral blood, collected into EDTA-treated Vacutainer tubes. Ficoll-Paque density-gradient centrifugation was used to isolate PBMCs, with at least 6.5 million per sample. Total RNA, at least 5 micrograms per sample, was extracted from PBMCs with Trizol reagent. For every donor, an aliquot of PBMCs went through flow cytometry to measure the percentages of naive CD45RAhigh/CD27high T cells. This sample is drawn from a study of blood T cells in healthy people across ages (dated by TCRdb to 2013 to 2016). For the wider study: Template switching captured roughly one uniquely barcoded TCR beta cDNA molecule per two T cells in model experiments. Donors of different ages were randomly distributed across sequencing lanes to avoid experimental bias. Four age groups were formed from the donors: young (average about 16 years), middle-aged (around 40), aged (over 55) and long-lived (about 80). Using deep sequencing normalized with unique cDNA molecular identifiers, the study measured how TCR beta repertoire diversity changes with age. Two additional independent replicas of 1 million unique cDNA reads from the same blood draw were analyzed for two donors (one aged 18 to 30 and one aged 80 or older).

Points the paper makes about the study in general: As age increased, observed TCR beta diversity per million T cells dropped in a roughly linear way, and a significant reduction was already evident by age approximately 40. Compared with the aged group, more naive CD4+ T cells, fewer expanded clones and increased TCR diversity were shown by the long-lived group, suggesting age selection. Total diversity estimates from one million sequenced T cells were considered lower bounds and underestimates. There was a strong correlation between observed TCR beta diversity and the percentage of naive T cells measured by flow cytometry. The CMV infection status of donors was not known, potentially confounding age-related changes in expanded clonotypes. Conclusive comparison of naive and antigen-experienced compartments was prevented by the profiling of bulk unsorted PBMCs.

Including the terminal cysteine and phenylalanine, the CDR3 comprises 14 residues. Only the CDR3 region is kept as DNA, spanning 42 bases read in frame from base 1. The germline V gene provides CDR1 SNHLY and CDR2 FYNNEI. V drops 11 bases and J drops 5 bases, leaving 18 bases in between. The sequencing sample was made of blood. The clonotype was recovered from a man aged 55-75 years in good health. The rearrangement joined TRBV2 to TRBJ2-2; TRBD2 is a possible D gene, resting on 6 matching bases. CDR3 loop: CASSREDFTGELFF. In nucleotide form, the sequence is TGTGCCTCAAGCAGGGAGGACTTTACCGGGGAGCTGTTTTTT.